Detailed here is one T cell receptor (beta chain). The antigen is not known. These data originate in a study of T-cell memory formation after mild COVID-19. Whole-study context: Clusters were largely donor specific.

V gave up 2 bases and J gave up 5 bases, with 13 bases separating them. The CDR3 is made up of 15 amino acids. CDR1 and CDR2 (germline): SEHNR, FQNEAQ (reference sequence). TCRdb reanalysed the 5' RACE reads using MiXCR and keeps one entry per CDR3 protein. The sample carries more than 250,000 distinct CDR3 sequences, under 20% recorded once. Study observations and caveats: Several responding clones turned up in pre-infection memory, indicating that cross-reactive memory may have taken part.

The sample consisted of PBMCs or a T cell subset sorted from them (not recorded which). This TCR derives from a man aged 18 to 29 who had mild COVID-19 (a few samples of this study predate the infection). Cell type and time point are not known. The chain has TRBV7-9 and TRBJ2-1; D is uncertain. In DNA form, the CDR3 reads TGTGCCAGCAGCTTATTAAGGCCGATGAACAATGAGCAGTTCTTC. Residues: CASSLLRPMNNEQFF.